This TCR beta chain was retrieved from a study of blood T cell repertoires in COVID-19. Study details: Collection of acute and convalescent COVID-19 samples took place in the United States, Italy and Spain. T cells, B-cell-depleted T cells, or PBMCs supplied cDNA or gDNA.

Methods used by the authors: Estimates of nucleated cell counts were drawn from the amplification of reference gene primers. TCRdb's table, derived via immunoSEQ multiplex PCR, lists solely in-frame clones and lacks some. The D gene and trimming were derived from the DNA, and the V and J assignments and clone size from that table. The repertoire includes about 160,000 clones, roughly 87% of them detected once, and around 4% sits in the top ten. The ends were cut back, 3 bases at V and 0 bases at J, with 9 bases in the middle. The CDR3 runs to 16 residues. Looked up from germline, CDR1 is LNHNV and CDR2 is YYDKDF (reference sequence).

This sequence joins TRBV15 and TRBJ1-6; D is unresolved. Material: peripheral blood. The TCR was taken from a woman aged 55-70 years with active or convalescent COVID-19. The CDR3 DNA follows: TGTGCCACCAGCAGCCACGGGAGCTCCTATAATTCACCCCTCCACTTT. It encodes CATSSHGSSYNSPLHF. Looking up the rest from reference TRBV15 and TRBJ1-6 gives the full variable domain: DAMVIQNPRYQVTQFGKPVTLSCSQTLNHNVMYWYQQKSSQAPKLLFHYYDKDFNNEADTPDNFQSRRPNTSFCFLDIRSPGLGDTAMYLCATSSHGSSYNSPLHFGNGTRLTVT.